What follows is one T cell receptor (beta chain) and its context. Assignment of participants to cohorts was predicated upon participant-reported clinical history. The data were obtained in a study of blood T cell repertoires in COVID-19. Per the original methods: Estimates of nucleated cell counts were drawn from the amplification of reference gene primers. Profiling relied on immunoSEQ multiplex PCR, and the TCRdb table lists in-frame clones only, not all of them. The D gene and trimming were derived from the DNA, and the V and J assignments and clone size from that table. This sample yields about 160,000 clones, of which approximately 77% are seen a single time; about a sixth belongs to the top ten. J lost 4 bases, V lost 4 bases, and 11 bases had no gene match. CDR1 is SEHNR and CDR2 is FQNEAQ in the germline V gene (reference sequence). This CDR3 has 17 residues.

The receptor was derived from a man aged 55 to 70 who had recovered from COVID-19. The chain recombines TRBV7-9 with TRBJ2-1, with 9 bases fitting TRBD2. What was sequenced was PBMCs or T cells enriched from blood (not recorded which). The DNA of the CDR3 is TGTGCCAGCAGCTCCTGGGAGGCTAGCGGGATTTACAATGAGCAGTTCTTC. Translated, it gives CASSSWEASGIYNEQFF.